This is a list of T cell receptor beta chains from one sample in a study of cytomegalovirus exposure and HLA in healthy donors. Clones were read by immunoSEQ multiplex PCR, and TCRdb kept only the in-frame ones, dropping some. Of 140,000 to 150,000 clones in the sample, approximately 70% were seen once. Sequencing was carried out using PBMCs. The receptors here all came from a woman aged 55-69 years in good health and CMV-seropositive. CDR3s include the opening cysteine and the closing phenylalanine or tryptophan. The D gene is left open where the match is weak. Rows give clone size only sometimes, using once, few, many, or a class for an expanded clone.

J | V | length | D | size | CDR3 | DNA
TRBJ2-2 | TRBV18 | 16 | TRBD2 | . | CASSPLPAGGTGELFF | TGTGCCAGCTCACCACTCCCAGCGGGAGGCACCGGGGAGCTGTTTTTT
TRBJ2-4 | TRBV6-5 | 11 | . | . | CASMRENIQYF | TGTGCCAGCATGAGGGAGAACATTCAGTACTTC
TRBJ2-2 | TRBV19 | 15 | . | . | CASSIGRLATGELFF | TGTGCCAGTAGTATTGGGAGACTGGCCACCGGGGAGCTGTTTTTT
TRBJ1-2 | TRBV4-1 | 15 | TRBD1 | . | CASSHPGQSNYGYTF | TGCGCCAGCAGCCACCCGGGACAGTCTAACTATGGCTACACCTTC
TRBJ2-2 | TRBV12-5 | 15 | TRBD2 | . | CASGLKTSGLGELFF | TGTGCTAGTGGTTTAAAGACTAGCGGCCTAGGGGAGCTGTTTTTT
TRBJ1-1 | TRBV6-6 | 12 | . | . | CASNEGNTEAFF | TGTGCCAGCAACGAGGGCAACACTGAAGCTTTCTTT
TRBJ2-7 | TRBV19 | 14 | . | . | CASSAEQTPYEQYF | TGTGCCAGTAGTGCGGAGCAGACGCCCTACGAGCAGTACTTC
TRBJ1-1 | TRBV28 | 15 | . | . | CASTPDVSRGTEAFF | TGTGCCAGCACCCCGGACGTTTCTCGAGGGACTGAAGCTTTCTTT
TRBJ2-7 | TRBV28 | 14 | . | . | CASSLYPVSYEQYF | TGTGCCAGCAGTTTATACCCAGTCTCCTACGAGCAGTACTTC
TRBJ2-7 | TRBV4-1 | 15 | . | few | CASSFPGGESYEQYF | TGCGCCAGCAGCTTTCCCGGGGGTGAATCCTACGAGCAGTACTTC
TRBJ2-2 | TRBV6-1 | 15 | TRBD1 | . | CASSDQGESTGELFF | TGTGCCAGCAGTGATCAGGGGGAGTCCACCGGGGAGCTGTTTTTT
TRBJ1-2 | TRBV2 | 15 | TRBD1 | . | CASRDRDRFLGGYTF | TGTGCCAGCAGGGACCGGGACAGATTCTTGGGTGGCTACACCTTC
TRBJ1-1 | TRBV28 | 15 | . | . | CASRGPTGAFTEAFF | TGTGCCAGCAGGGGTCCGACAGGTGCCTTCACTGAAGCTTTCTTT
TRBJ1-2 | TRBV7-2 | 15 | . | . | CASSLEGSGLRSYTF | TGTGCCAGCAGCTTAGAGGGTTCAGGGTTACGTAGCTACACCTTC
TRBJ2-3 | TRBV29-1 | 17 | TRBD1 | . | CSVPAGTGGPRTDTQYF | TGCAGCGTACCAGCGGGGACAGGGGGCCCCCGGACAGATACGCAGTATTTT
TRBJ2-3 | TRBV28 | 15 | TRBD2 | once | CASSSSGKGADTQYF | TGTGCCAGCAGTTCTAGCGGGAAGGGTGCAGATACGCAGTATTTT
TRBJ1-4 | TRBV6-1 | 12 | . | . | CASRVDISKLFF | TGTGCCAGCAGGGTGGACATCTCAAAACTGTTTTTT
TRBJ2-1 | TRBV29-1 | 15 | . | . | CSVVRGTSSYNEQFF | TGCAGCGTCGTCAGGGGAACGAGCTCCTACAATGAGCAGTTCTTC
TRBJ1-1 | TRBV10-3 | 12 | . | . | CAISEPRDRPFF | TGTGCCATCAGTGAGCCCCGGGATAGACCTTTCTTT
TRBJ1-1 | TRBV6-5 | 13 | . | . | CASTRGRGTEAFF | TGTGCCAGCACTCGGGGTCGAGGCACTGAAGCTTTCTTT
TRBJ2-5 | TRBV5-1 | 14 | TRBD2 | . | CASSSNGRQETQYF | TGCGCCAGCAGCTCGAACGGGAGGCAAGAGACCCAGTACTTC
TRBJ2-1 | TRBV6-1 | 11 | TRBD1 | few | CASDRANEQFF | TGTGCCAGCGACAGGGCGAATGAGCAGTTCTTC
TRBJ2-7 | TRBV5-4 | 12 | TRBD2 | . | CASSLTGGPGIF | TGTGCCAGCAGCTTGACGGGAGGGCCGGGTATTTTC
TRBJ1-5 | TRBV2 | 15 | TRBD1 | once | CASCTTRQGNQPQHF | TGTGCCAGCTGTACTACCCGACAGGGGAATCAGCCCCAGCATTTT
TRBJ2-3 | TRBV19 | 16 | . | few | CASSTIQGIGTDTQYF | TGTGCCAGTAGTACAATACAGGGCATAGGGACAGATACGCAGTATTTT
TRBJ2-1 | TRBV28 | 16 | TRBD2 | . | CASSSSGTSAYNEQFF | TGTGCCAGCAGTTCCTCCGGGACTAGCGCCTACAATGAGCAGTTCTTC
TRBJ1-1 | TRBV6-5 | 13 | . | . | CASSYDSRSEAFF | TGTGCCAGCAGTTACGACAGCCGGTCTGAAGCTTTCTTT
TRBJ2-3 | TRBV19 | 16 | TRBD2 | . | CASSIASGASTDTQYF | TGTGCCAGTAGTATCGCTAGCGGGGCTAGCACAGATACGCAGTATTTT
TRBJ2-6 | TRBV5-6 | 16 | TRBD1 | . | CASSSGTGSGANVLTF | TGTGCCAGCAGCTCCGGGACAGGCTCTGGGGCCAACGTCCTGACTTTC
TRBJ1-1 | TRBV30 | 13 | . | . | CAWNRGLNTEAFF | TGTGCCTGGAATAGGGGATTGAACACTGAAGCTTTCTTT
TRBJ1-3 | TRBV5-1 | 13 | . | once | CATKGTPGNTIYF | TGCGCCACAAAAGGGACTCCTGGAAACACCATATATTTT
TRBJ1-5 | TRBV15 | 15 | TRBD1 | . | CATSREGTGNQPQHF | TGTGCCACCAGCAGAGAGGGGACAGGGAATCAGCCCCAGCATTTT
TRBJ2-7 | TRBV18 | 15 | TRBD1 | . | CASSPNLGQGNEQYF | TGTGCCAGCTCACCGAACTTAGGACAGGGAAACGAGCAGTACTTC
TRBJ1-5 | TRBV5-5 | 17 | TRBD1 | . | CASSGGQGALGNQPQHF | TGTGCCAGCAGCGGGGGACAGGGGGCTTTGGGCAATCAGCCCCAGCATTTT
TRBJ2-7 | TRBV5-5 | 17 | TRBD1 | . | CASMQYLGQVGNYEQYF | TGTGCCAGCATGCAATACCTCGGACAGGTGGGAAATTACGAGCAGTACTTC
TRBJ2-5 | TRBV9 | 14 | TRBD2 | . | CASSVGTIQETQYF | TGTGCCAGCAGCGTCGGGACTATCCAAGAGACCCAGTACTTC
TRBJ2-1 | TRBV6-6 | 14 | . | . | CASSYSNEEFVQFF | TGTGCCAGCAGTTACTCGAATGAGGAGTTCGTGCAGTTCTTC
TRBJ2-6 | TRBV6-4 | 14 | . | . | CASSDGAGANVLTF | TGTGCCAGCAGTGATGGGGCCGGGGCCAACGTCCTGACTTTC
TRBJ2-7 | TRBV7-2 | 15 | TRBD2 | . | CASSPGGAGGYEQYF | TGTGCCAGCAGCCCAGGAGGGGCGGGAGGCTACGAGCAGTACTTC
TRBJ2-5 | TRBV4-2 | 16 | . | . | CASSQGLSSAKETQYF | TGTGCCAGCAGCCAAGGCTTGTCTAGCGCTAAAGAGACCCAGTACTTC
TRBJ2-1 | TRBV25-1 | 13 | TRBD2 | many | CASSVGLGAEQFF | TGTGCCAGCAGTGTCGGACTAGGAGCTGAGCAGTTCTTC
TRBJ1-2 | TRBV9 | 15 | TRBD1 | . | CASSATTGGMDGYTF | TGTGCCAGCAGCGCAACAACAGGGGGCATGGATGGCTACACCTTC
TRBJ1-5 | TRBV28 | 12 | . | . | CASSGVKEPQHF | TGTGCCAGCTCCGGGGTAAAGGAGCCCCAGCATTTT
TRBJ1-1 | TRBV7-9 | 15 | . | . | CASSRDLGVNTEAFF | TGTGCCAGCAGCAGGGACTTAGGGGTGAACACTGAAGCTTTCTTT
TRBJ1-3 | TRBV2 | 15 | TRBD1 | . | CASTFKQGGGNTIYF | TGTGCCAGCACCTTTAAACAGGGGGGTGGAAACACCATATATTTT
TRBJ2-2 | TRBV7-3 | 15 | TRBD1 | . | CASSSTGAITGELFF | TGTGCCAGCAGCTCGACAGGGGCGATCACCGGGGAGCTGTTTTTT
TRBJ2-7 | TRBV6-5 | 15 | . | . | CASSYWGESSYEQYF | TGTGCCAGCAGTTATTGGGGGGAGAGCTCCTACGAGCAGTACTTC
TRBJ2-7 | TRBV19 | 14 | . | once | CASSMQGASYEQYF | TGTGCCAGTAGTATGCAGGGTGCGTCCTACGAGCAGTACTTC
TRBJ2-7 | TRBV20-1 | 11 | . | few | CSAKRLREQYF | TGCAGTGCAAAACGTCTTCGGGAGCAGTACTTC